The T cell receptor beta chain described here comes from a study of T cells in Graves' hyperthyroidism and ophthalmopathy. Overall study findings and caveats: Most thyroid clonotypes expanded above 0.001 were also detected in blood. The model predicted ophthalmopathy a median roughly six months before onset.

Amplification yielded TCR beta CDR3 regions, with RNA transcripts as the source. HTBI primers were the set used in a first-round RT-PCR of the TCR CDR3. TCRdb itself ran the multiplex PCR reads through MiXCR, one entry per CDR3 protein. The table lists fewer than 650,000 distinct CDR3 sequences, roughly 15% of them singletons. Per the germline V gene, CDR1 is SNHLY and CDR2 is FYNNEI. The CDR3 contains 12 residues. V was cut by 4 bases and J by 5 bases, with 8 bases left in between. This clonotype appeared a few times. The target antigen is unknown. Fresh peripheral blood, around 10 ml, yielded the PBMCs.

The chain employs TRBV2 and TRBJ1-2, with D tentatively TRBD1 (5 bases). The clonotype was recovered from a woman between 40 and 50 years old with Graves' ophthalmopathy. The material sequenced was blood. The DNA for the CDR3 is TGTGCCAGCAGTGGGACATATTATGGCTACACCTTC. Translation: CASSGTYYGYTF.